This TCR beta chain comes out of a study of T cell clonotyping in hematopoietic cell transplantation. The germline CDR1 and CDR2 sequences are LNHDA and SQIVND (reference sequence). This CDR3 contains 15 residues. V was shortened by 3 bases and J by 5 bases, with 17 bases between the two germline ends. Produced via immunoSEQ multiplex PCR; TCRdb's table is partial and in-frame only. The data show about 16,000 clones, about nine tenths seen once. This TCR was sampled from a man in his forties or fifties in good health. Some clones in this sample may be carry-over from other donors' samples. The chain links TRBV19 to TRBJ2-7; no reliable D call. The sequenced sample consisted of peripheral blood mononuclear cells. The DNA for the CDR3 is TGTGCCAGTAGTATTAATGCAGGTCACAAGGACGAGCAGTACTTC. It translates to CASSINAGHKDEQYF.